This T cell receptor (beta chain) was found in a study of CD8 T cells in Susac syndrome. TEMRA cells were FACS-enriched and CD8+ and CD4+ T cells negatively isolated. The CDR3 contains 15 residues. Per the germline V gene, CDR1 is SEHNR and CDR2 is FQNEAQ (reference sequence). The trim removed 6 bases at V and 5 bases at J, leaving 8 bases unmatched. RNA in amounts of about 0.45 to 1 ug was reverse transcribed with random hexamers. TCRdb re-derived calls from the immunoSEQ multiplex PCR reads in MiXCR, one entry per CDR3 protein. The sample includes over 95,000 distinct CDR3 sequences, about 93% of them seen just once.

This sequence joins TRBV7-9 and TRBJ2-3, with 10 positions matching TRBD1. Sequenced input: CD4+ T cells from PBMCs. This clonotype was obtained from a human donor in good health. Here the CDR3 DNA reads TGTGCCAGCAGACCACGACAGGGGGCGGGAGATACGCAGTATTTT. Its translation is CASRPRQGAGDTQYF.